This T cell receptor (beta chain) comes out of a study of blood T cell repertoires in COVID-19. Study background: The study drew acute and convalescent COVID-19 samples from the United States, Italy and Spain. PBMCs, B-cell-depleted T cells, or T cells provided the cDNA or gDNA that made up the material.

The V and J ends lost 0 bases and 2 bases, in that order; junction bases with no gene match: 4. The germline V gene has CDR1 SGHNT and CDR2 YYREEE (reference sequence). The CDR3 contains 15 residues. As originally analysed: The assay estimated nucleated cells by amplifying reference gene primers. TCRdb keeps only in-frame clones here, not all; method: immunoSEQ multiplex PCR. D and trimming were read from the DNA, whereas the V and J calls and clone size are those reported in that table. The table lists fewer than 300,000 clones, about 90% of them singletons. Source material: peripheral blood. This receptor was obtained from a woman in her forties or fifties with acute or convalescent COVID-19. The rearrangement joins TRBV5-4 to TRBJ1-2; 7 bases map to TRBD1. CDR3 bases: TGTGCCAGCAGCTTGGACAGGGGCCAGAACTATGGCTACACCTTC. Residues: CASSLDRGQNYGYTF.